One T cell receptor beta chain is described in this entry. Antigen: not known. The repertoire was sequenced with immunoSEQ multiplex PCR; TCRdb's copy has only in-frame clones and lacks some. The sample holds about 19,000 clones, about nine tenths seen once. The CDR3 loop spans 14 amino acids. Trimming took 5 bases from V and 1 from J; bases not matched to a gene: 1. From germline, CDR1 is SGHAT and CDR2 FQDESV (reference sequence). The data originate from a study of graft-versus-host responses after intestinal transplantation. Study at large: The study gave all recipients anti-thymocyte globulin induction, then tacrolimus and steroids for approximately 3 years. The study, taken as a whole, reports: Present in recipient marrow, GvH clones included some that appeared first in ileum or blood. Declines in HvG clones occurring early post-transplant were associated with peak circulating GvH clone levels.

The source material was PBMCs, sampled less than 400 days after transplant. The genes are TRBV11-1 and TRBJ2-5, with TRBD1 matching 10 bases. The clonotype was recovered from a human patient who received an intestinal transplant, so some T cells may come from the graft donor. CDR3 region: CASSRTGGQETQYF. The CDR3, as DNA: TGTGCCAGCAGCCGGACAGGGGGCCAAGAGACCCAGTACTTC.